These 20 T cell receptor beta chains were sequenced from one sample in a study of shared clonotypes between healthy human individuals (dated by TCRdb to the early 2020s). Receptors were amplified or captured by the immunoSEQ multiplex PCR assay. What TCRdb holds here is the immuneACCESS table cut down to in-frame rearrangements. Part of the clones is not present; checked against another copy, under half of the missing clones reflect an unresolved V gene, and the others are unexplained. A total of around 2,000,000 clones appear in this sample, roughly 94% of them only once. The ten largest clones take up roughly 0.13% of the sample. The sequenced sample consisted of naive CD4+ T cells sorted from blood. Explained via the paper, the cell subset or site label denotes: CD45RA+ positively selected. These receptors all come from a man younger than 35 in good health.

The chain is built from TRBV5-1 and TRBJ2-3, with D perhaps being TRBD1 or TRBD2 (5 bases each). Between the trimmed V and J ends, which lost 4 bases and 1 base, there was a span of 10 bases. The CDR3 is made up of 14 amino acids. Germline CDR1 SGHRS, CDR2 YFSETQ. CDR3 sequence reads: CASSPRGGTDTQYF. CDR3 nucleotide sequence: TGCGCCAGCAGCCCCCGGGGCGGCACAGATACGCAGTATTTT.

The chain joins TRBV28 to TRBJ1-6; TRBD1 matches at 7 bases. The CDR3 totals 15 residues. CDR1 is MDHEN, CDR2 SYDVKM, per germline. Trimming at V came to 7 bases and at J to 10 bases, leaving 13 bases not matched to a gene. The CDR3: CASIQQQGTGSPLHF. The CDR3, as DNA: TGTGCCAGCATTCAACAACAGGGGACGGGGTCACCCCTCCACTTT.

The chain uses TRBV10-2 and TRBJ2-7; 13 bases line up with TRBD2. V gave up 5 bases and J gave up 5 bases; unmatched junction bases: 3. CDR3 length: 14 residues. The germline V gene encodes CDR1 WSHSY and CDR2 SAAADI. The DNA for the CDR3 is TGCGCCAGCAGTACCGGGACTAGCGGGAACGAGCAGTACTTC. This sequence encodes CASSTGTSGNEQYF.

To note about this clone: A read error is possible here, since a much larger clone lies one base away. Other nucleotide sequences from this sample produce the same CDR3. The chain combines TRBV5-1 with TRBJ1-5; D gene uncertain. Trimming cost V 0 bases and J 5 bases, with 15 bases left between them. The CDR3 is 16 residues long. Germline CDR1 reads SGHRS; CDR2 reads YFSETQ. The CDR3 region is CASSLDAPPVYQPQHF. The CDR3 coding sequence is TGCGCCAGCAGCTTGGATGCGCCCCCAGTCTATCAGCCCCAGCATTTT.

The chain has TRBV10-3 and TRBJ2-1; tentative D call: TRBD2 (5 bases). The V end was cut by 0 bases, the J end by 2 bases, with 11 bases between. The germline CDR1 and CDR2 sequences are ENHRY and SYGVKD. This CDR3 comprises 16 residues. The CDR3 sequence is CAISESPGYTYNEQFF. As DNA, the CDR3 is TGTGCCATCAGTGAGTCGCCGGGGTACACCTACAATGAGCAGTTCTTC.

J is TRBJ1-2 and V is TRBV19; the D gene is possibly TRBD1 (6 bases). From germline, CDR1 is LNHDA and CDR2 SQIVND (reference sequence). This CDR3 comprises 14 residues. V gave up 7 bases and J gave up 8 bases, with 20 bases separating them. The CDR3 spells CASTIEGGGRGYTF. CDR3 nucleotide sequence: TGTGCCAGTACTATCGAAGGGGGAGGTCGAGGCTACACCTTC.

The rearrangement joins TRBV5-1 to TRBJ1-3, with D tentatively TRBD1 (6 bases). This CDR3 is built from 14 residues. Trimming shortened V by 0 bases and J by 6 bases, and 10 bases separated the two germline ends. The germline V gene encodes CDR1 SGHRS and CDR2 YFSETQ. The CDR3 spells CASSLGTDVNTIYF. Written as DNA, the CDR3 is TGCGCCAGCAGCTTGGGGACAGACGTAAACACCATATATTTT.

The chain couples TRBV6-6 to TRBJ1-3; D gene ambiguous. The CDR3 is 15 amino acids. The ends were cut back, 1 base at V and 1 base at J, with 8 bases in the middle. Germline values: CDR1 MNHNY, CDR2 SVGAGI (reference sequence). This chain's CDR3 is CASSYWGGSGNTIYF. The CDR3 DNA reads TGTGCCAGCAGTTACTGGGGTGGGTCTGGAAACACCATATATTTT.

This clone was recorded once. The rearrangement uses TRBV28 and TRBJ2-4, with TRBD2 matching over 7 bases. CDR3 length: 17 residues. The germline gives CDR1 MDHEN, CDR2 SYDVKM. Losses at the gene ends were 7 bases for V and 0 bases for J; bases not matched to a gene: 12. CDR3 amino acids: CASIGGELGLAKNIQYF. Written as DNA, the CDR3 is TGTGCCAGCATTGGGGGGGAATTAGGATTAGCCAAAAACATTCAGTACTTC.

V usage is TRBV19 and J usage is TRBJ1-5; TRBD1 matches at 7 bases. Losses at the gene ends were 1 base for V and 2 bases for J; bases not matched to a gene: 5. This CDR3 comprises 16 residues. Germline V gives CDR1 LNHDA, CDR2 SQIVND (reference sequence). CDR3 DNA sequence: TGTGCCAGTAGTATAGGACGACAGGGACGCAATCAGCCCCAGCATTTT. Its translation is CASSIGRQGRNQPQHF.

The V gene is TRBV6-1, the J gene TRBJ1-1, with D perhaps matching TRBD1 (6 bases). Trimming left V 1 base short and J 1 base short, with 16 bases between. The length of the CDR3 is 17 residues. Per germline, CDR1 MNHNS and CDR2 SASEGT. The CDR3 protein is CASSEGGTKSRNTEAFF. CDR3 coding DNA: TGTGCCAGCAGTGAAGGTGGGACAAAGAGTAGGAACACTGAAGCTTTCTTT.

This clone has only one observation. The chain combines TRBV4-3 with TRBJ2-1; 7 positions agree with TRBD2. Germline CDR1 is LGHNA and CDR2 is YSLEER. The CDR3 length is 16 residues. The V and J ends lost 4 bases and 1 base, in that order; junction bases with no gene match: 7. The CDR3 DNA sequence: TGCGCCAGCAGCCCCTCCCTAGCGGCTTCCTACAATGAGCAGTTCTTC. Translated, it gives CASSPSLAASYNEQFF.

On this clone itself: The sample holds other DNA sequences that translate to the same CDR3. V gene TRBV5-1 combines with J gene TRBJ1-4; D gene unclear. This CDR3 region has 15 residues. CDR1 and CDR2 from the germline V gene are SGHRS and YFSETQ. Trimming shortened V by 1 base and J by 2 bases, and 9 bases separated the two germline ends. The CDR3 nucleotides are TGCGCCAGCAGCTTGCTTGGAGGCACTAATGAAAAACTGTTTTTT. Protein product: CASSLLGGTNEKLFF.

V and J are TRBV9 and TRBJ2-7; 7 bases align to TRBD2. V dropped 4 bases and J dropped 5; count of bases not matched to a gene: 9. The CDR3 sequence is 14 residues long. The V gene's germline CDR1 is SGDLS and CDR2 YYNGEE. CDR3 sequence: CASSFGLDRDEQYF. CDR3 DNA: TGTGCCAGCAGCTTCGGACTAGACCGTGACGAGCAGTACTTC.

The chain joins TRBV28 to TRBJ2-5, with 9 bases matching TRBD1. CDR1 is MDHEN and CDR2 is SYDVKM in the germline V gene. Trimming at V came to 7 bases and at J to 2 bases, leaving 8 bases not matched to a gene. The CDR3 is made up of 15 amino acids. The CDR3 sequence is CASNSGTGTQETQYF. CDR3 in DNA: TGTGCCAGCAACTCCGGGACAGGGACTCAAGAGACCCAGTACTTC.

The rearrangement links TRBV7-9 to TRBJ2-3; D not certain. The CDR3 loop spans 11 amino acids. V lost 8 bases and J lost 6, with 9 bases in between. Germline-derived CDR1 and CDR2 are SEHNR and FQNEAQ (reference sequence). The CDR3 sequence: CASRAPDTQYF. The DNA for the CDR3 is TGTGCCAGCCGCGCCCCCGATACGCAGTATTTT.

The rearrangement uses TRBV18 and TRBJ1-2, with a weak D call TRBD1 (5 bases). With 2 bases removed from V and 5 bases from J, the gap between germline ends came to 12 bases. This CDR3 comprises 14 residues. Germline CDR1 reads KGHSH; CDR2 reads LQKENI. CDR3 residues: CASSPEGLTYGYTF. CDR3 nucleotides: TGTGCCAGCTCACCAGAGGGGCTCACGTATGGCTACACCTTC.

The rearrangement links TRBV27 to TRBJ1-2, with 7 bases that match TRBD1. Losses at the gene ends were 1 base for V and 4 bases for J; bases not matched to a gene: 3. Looked up from germline, CDR1 is MNHEY and CDR2 is SMNVEV (reference sequence). CDR3 length equals 14 residues. In DNA form, the CDR3 reads TGTGCCAGCAGTTTATTTGAGGGGGCCTATGGCTACACCTTC. Its protein is CASSLFEGAYGYTF.

As DNA, the CDR3 is TGTGCCAGCAGCCTCCCGGACAGGGGATGGACGGGAGAGACCCAGTACTTC. Amino acids: CASSLPDRGWTGETQYF. This rearrangement joins TRBV5-4 to TRBJ2-5, with TRBD1 matching 9 bases. The CDR3 has 17 amino acids. V shed 4 bases and J 4 bases; nucleotides not matched to a gene: 14. Germline lookup yields CDR1 SGHNT and CDR2 YYREEE (reference sequence).

The V call is TRBV6-5, the J call TRBJ2-1, with D tentatively TRBD2 (6 bases). Germline values: CDR1 MNHEY, CDR2 SVGAGI. There are 15 residues in the CDR3. V lost 9 bases to trimming and J lost 9 bases, with 24 bases between them. CDR3 sequence (DNA): TGTGCCAGTAGACCGCCCGGGGGTCGGTGGATTGAGCAGTTCTTC. Translation gives CASRPPGGRWIEQFF.